These 3 T cell receptor beta chains originate from one sample sequenced in a study of blood T cells in healthy people across ages. A J-beta primer mix and a sample-barcoded 5' primer were used in a second PCR of roughly 7 to 12 cycles. TCRdb re-analysed the 5' RACE reads in MiXCR, keeping a single row per CDR3 protein. Counted here are around 790,000 distinct CDR3 sequences, approximately 48% occurring once; the ten biggest clones make up approximately 20%. Sequenced input: blood. The receptors originated from a man aged 60 to 69 in good health.

The V call is TRBV28, the J call TRBJ2-2; D ambiguous. The germline V gene has CDR1 MDHEN and CDR2 SYDVKM. This CDR3 comprises 14 residues. V lost 6 bases and J lost 6, with 14 bases in between. This chain's CDR3 is CASRGLGEPGELFF. In DNA form, the CDR3 reads TGTGCCAGCAGAGGGCTTGGGGAACCCGGGGAGCTGTTTTTT.

This clonotype has more than one count but fewer than ten. This rearrangement joins TRBV12-3 or TRBV12-4 to TRBJ1-2; D is possibly TRBD1 (5 bases). V was clipped by 6 bases and J by 5 bases, with 19 bases between them. The CDR3 runs 15 residues. CDR3 protein: CASSPRLQVFYGYTF. CDR3 nucleotides: TGTGCCAGCAGCCCCAGGCTACAGGTTTTTTATGGCTACACCTTC.

The sample holds many counts of this clonotype. The V gene is TRBV7-2, the J gene TRBJ2-5; D may be TRBD1 or TRBD2 (5 bases each). Trimming pared 5 bases from V and 7 bases from J, leaving 14 bases between. This CDR3 is built from 13 residues. Germline CDR1 is SGHTA and CDR2 is FQGNSA. CDR3 DNA: TGTGCCAGCAGCATTTCCGGGACCCCGACCCAGTACTTC. Its protein product is CASSISGTPTQYF.